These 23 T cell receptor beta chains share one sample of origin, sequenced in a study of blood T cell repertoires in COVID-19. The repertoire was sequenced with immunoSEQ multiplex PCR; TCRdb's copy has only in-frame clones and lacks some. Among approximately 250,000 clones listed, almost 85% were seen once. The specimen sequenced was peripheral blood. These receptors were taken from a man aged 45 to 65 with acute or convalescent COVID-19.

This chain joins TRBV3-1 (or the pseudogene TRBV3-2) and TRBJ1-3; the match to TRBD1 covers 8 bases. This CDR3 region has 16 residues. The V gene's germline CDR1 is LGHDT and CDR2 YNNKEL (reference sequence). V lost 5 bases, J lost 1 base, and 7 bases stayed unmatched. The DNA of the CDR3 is TGTGCCAGCAGCGGGGACAGGAGGTTTTCTGGAAACACCATATATTTT. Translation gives CASSGDRRFSGNTIYF.

The CDR3 nucleotides are TGTGCCACCAGCAGGTATGGTAGCGGAGAGACCCAGTACTTC. This translates into CATSRYGSGETQYF. The chain has TRBV15 and TRBJ2-5; the D gene is possibly TRBD2 (6 bases). V lost 3 bases and J 4 bases, leaving 12 bases between the germline ends. In germline, CDR1 is LNHNV, CDR2 YYDKDF (reference sequence). This CDR3 comprises 14 residues.

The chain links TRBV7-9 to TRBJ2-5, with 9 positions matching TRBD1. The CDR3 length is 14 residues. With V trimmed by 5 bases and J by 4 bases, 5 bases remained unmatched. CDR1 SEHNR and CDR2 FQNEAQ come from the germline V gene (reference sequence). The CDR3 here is CASSEGQGGETQYF. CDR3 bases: TGTGCCAGCAGCGAGGGACAGGGTGGAGAGACCCAGTACTTC.

The CDR3 bases are TGTGCCAGCAGCGTCGACAGGGGCCTGTCACCCCTCCACTTT. Amino acid sequence: CASSVDRGLSPLHF. This chain joins TRBV11-2 and TRBJ1-6; 8 nucleotides agree with TRBD1. CDR1 is SGHAT and CDR2 is FQNNGV in the germline V gene. This CDR3 has 14 residues. V was pared by 5 bases and J by 10 bases, with 7 bases of the junction left unmatched.

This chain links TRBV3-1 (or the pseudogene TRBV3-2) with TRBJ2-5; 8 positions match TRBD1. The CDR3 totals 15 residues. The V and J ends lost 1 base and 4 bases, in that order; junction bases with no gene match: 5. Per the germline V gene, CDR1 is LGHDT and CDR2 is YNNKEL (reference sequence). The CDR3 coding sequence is TGTGCCAGCAGCCAAGTCAGGACAGGGCGAGAGACCCAGTACTTC. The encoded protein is CASSQVRTGRETQYF.

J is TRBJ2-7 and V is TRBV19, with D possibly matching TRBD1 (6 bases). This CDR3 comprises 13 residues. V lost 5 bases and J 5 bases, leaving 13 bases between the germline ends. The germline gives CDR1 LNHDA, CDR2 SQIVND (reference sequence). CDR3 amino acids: CASSPKTGDEQYF. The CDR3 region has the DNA TGTGCCAGTAGTCCGAAGACAGGTGACGAGCAGTACTTC.

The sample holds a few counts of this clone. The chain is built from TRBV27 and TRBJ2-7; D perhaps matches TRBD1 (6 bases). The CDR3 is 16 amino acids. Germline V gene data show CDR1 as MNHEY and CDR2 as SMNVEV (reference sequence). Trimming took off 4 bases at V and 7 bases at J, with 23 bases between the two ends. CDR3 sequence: CASSSAAWDTLREQYF. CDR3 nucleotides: TGTGCCAGCAGTTCGGCGGCCTGGGACACCTTACGGGAGCAGTACTTC.

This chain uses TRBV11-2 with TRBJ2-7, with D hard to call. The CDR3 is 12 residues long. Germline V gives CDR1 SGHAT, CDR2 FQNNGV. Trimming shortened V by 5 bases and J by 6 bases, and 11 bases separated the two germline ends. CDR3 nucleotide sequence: TGTGCCAGCAGCATACATGCCCGCGAGCAGTACTTC. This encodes CASSIHAREQYF.

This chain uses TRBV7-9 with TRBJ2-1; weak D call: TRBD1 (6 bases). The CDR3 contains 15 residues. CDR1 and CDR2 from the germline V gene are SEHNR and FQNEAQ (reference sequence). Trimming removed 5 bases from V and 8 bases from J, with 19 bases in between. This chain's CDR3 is CASSPVTPGGDEQFF. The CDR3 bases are TGTGCCAGCAGCCCCGTGACTCCTGGGGGCGATGAGCAGTTCTTC.

This chain's CDR3 is CSASKSHQPQHF. The CDR3 nucleotides are TGCAGTGCTAGTAAGAGTCATCAGCCCCAGCATTTT. V and J are TRBV20-1 and TRBJ1-5, with D unclear. Germline-derived CDR1 and CDR2 are DFQATT and SNEGSKA (reference sequence). V shed 3 bases and J shed 5 bases, with 8 bases lying between them. This CDR3 spans 12 amino acids.

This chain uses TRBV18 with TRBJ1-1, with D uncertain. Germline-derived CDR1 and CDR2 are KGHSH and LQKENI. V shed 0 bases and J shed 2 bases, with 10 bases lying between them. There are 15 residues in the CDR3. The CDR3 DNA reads TGTGCCAGCTCACCACCGTCAGTATCTAACACTGAAGCTTTCTTT. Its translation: CASSPPSVSNTEAFF.

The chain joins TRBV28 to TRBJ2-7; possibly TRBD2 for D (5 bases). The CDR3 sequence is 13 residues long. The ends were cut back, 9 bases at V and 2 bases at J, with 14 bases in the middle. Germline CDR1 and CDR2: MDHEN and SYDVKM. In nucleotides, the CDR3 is TGTGCCAGTTCAGGACTCGATACCTACGAGCAGTACTTC. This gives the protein CASSGLDTYEQYF.

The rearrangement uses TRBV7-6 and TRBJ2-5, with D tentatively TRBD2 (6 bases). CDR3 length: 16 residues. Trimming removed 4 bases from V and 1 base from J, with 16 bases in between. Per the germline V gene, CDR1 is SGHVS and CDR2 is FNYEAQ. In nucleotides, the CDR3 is TGTGCCAGCAGCTCCCGCCAGGGAGGAAGCCAAGAGACCCAGTACTTC. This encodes CASSSRQGGSQETQYF.

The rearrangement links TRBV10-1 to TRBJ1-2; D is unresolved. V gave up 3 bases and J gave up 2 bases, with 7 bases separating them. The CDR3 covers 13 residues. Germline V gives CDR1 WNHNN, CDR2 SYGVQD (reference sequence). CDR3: CASSDTGNYGYTF. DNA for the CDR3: TGCGCCAGCAGTGATACCGGGAACTATGGCTACACCTTC.

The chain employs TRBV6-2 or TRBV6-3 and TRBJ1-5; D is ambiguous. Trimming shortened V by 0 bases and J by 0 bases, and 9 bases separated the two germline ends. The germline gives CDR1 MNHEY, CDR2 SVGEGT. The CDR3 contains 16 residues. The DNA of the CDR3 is TGTGCCAGCAGTTACTCGAGACACAATAGCAATCAGCCCCAGCATTTT. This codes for CASSYSRHNSNQPQHF.

The CDR3 region has the DNA TGTGCCAGCAGTCCCGGACAGGGAAGACAACAGTACTTC. It encodes CASSPGQGRQQYF. The chain links TRBV27 to TRBJ2-7; 8 bases match TRBD1. The CDR3 loop spans 13 amino acids. CDR1 is MNHEY and CDR2 is SMNVEV in the germline V gene (reference sequence). Unmatched junction bases numbered 10, after V lost 5 bases and J lost 10 bases.

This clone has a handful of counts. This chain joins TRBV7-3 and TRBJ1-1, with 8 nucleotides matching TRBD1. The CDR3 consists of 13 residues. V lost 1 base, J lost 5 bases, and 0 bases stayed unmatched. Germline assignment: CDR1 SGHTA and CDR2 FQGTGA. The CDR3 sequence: CASSLNRGTEAFF. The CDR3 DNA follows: TGTGCCAGCAGCTTAAACAGGGGGACTGAAGCTTTCTTT. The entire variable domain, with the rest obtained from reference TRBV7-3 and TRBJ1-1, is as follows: GAGVSQTPSNKVTEKGKYVELRCDPISGHTALYWYRQSLGQGPEFLIYFQGTGAADDSGLPNDRFFAVRPEGSVSTLKIQRTERGDSAVYLCASSLNRGTEAFFGQGTRLTVV.

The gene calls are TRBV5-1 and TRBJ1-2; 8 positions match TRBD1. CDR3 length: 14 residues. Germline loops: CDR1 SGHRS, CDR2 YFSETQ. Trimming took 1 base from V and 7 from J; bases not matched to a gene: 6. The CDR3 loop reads CASSLQGAAGGYTF. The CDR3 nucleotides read TGCGCCAGCAGCTTGCAGGGGGCAGCCGGTGGCTACACCTTC.

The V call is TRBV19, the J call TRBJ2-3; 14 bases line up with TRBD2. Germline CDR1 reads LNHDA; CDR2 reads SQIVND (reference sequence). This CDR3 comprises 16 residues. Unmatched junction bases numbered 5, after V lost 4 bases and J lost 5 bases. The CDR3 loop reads CASSRLAGGSGDTQYF. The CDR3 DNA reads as TGTGCCAGTAGTAGACTAGCGGGGGGGTCAGGAGATACGCAGTATTTT. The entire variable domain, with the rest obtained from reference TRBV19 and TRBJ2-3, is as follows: DGGITQSPKYLFRKEGQNVTLSCEQNLNHDAMYWYRQDPGQGLRLIYYSQIVNDFQKGDIAEGYSVSREKKESFPLTVTSAQKNPTAFYLCASSRLAGGSGDTQYFGPGTRLTVL.

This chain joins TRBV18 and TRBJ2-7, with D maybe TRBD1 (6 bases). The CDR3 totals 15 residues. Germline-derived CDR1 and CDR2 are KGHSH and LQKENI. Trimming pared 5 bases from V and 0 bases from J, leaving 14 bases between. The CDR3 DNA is TGTGCCAGCTCATACTCGACAGGCAGCTCCTACGAGCAGTACTTC. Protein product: CASSYSTGSSYEQYF.

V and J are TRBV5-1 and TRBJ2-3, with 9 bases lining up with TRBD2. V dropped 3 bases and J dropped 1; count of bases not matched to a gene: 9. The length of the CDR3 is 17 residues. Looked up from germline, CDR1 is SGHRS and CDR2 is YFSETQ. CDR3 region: CASSWQAGGWGTDTQYF. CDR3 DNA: TGCGCCAGCAGCTGGCAAGCGGGAGGATGGGGCACAGATACGCAGTATTTT.

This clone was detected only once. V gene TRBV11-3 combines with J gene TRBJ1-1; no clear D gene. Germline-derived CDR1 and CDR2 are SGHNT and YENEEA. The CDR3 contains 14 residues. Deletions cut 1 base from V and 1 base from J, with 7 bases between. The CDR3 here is CASSLGAGNTEAFF. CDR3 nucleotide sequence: TGTGCCAGCAGCTTAGGGGCGGGGAACACTGAAGCTTTCTTT.

CDR3 DNA: TGTGCCACCAGCAGAGACAGGGGGCCAGATACGCAGTATTTT. Translating gives CATSRDRGPDTQYF. This chain joins TRBV15 and TRBJ2-3; 8 bases are shared with TRBD1. Germline assignment: CDR1 LNHNV and CDR2 YYDKDF (reference sequence). The length of the CDR3 is 14 residues. V shed 0 bases and J 4 bases; nucleotides not matched to a gene: 0.